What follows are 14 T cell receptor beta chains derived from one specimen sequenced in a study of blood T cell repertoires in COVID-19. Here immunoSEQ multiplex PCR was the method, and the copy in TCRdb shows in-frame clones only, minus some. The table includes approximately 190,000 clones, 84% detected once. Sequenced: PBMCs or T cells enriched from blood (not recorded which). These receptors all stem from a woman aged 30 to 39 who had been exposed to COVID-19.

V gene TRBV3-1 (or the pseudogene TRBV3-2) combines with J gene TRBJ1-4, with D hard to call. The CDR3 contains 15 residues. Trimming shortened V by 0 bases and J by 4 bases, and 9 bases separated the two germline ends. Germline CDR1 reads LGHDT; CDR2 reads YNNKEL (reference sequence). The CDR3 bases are TGTGCCAGCAGCCAAGACCGGCAGGTTAATGAAAAACTGTTTTTT. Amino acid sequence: CASSQDRQVNEKLFF.

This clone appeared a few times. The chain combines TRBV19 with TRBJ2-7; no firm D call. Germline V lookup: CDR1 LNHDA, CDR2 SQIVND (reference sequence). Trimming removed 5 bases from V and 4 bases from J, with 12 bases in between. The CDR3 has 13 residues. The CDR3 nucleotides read TGTGCCAGTAGTCAAGGCGGCAAATACGAGCAGTACTTC. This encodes CASSQGGKYEQYF. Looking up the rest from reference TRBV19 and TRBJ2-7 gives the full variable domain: DGGITQSPKYLFRKEGQNVTLSCEQNLNHDAMYWYRQDPGQGLRLIYYSQIVNDFQKGDIAEGYSVSREKKESFPLTVTSAQKNPTAFYLCASSQGGKYEQYFGPGTRLTVT.

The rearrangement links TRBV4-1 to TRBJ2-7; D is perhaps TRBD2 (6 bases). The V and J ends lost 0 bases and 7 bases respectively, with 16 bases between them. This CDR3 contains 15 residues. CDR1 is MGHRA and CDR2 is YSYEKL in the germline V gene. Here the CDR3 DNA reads TGCGCCAGCAGCCAAGATTCCAGCCTAGCGAGGGAGCAGTACTTC. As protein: CASSQDSSLAREQYF.

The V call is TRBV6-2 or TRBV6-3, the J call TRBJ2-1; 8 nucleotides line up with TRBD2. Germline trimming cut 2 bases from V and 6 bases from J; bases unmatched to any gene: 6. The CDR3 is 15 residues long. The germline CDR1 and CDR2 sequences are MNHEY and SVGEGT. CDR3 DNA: TGTGCCAGCAGTTACATAGCGGGGCCCTCCAATGAGCAGTTCTTC. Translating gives CASSYIAGPSNEQFF.

The CDR3 nucleotides are TGTGCCAGCAGCTTGGCAGGGAGGGGTTCACCCCTCCACTTT. Amino acids: CASSLAGRGSPLHF. The chain recombines TRBV7-9 with TRBJ1-6, with D perhaps matching TRBD1 (5 bases). The germline CDR1 and CDR2 sequences are SEHNR and FQNEAQ (reference sequence). The CDR3 is made up of 14 amino acids. V lost 3 bases to trimming and J lost 9 bases, with 12 bases between them.

The CDR3 reads CASSSYFTGGVSYEQYF. Written as DNA, the CDR3 is TGTGCCAGCAGTTCATATTTCACAGGGGGGGTCTCCTACGAGCAGTACTTC. The J gene is TRBJ2-7, the V gene TRBV28; possible D gene TRBD1, 8 bases. CDR3 size: 17 residues. The V end lost 4 bases, the J end lost 0 bases, and 19 bases lay between the germline ends. Germline V CDR1 and CDR2: MDHEN, SYDVKM.

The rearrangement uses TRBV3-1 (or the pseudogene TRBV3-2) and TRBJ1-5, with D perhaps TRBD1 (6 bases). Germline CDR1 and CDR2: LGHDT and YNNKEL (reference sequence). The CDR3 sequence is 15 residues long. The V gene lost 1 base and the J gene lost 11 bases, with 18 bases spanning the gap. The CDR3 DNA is TGTGCCAGCAGCCAAGGACCCGGGGGGCCGCACTCCCAGCATTTT. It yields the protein CASSQGPGGPHSQHF.

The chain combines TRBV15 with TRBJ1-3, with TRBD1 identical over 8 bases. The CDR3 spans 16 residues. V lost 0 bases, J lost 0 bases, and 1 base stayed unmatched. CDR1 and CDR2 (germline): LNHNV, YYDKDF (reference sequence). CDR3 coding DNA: TGTGCCACCAGCAGAGATCAGGGGGCCTCTGGAAACACCATATATTTT. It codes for CATSRDQGASGNTIYF.

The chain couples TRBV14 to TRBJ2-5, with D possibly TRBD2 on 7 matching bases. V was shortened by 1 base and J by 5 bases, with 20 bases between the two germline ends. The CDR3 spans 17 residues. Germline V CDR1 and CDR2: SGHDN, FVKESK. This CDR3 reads CASSQVKGRGGGETQYF. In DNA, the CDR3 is TGTGCCAGCAGCCAAGTGAAAGGCCGGGGAGGGGGGGAGACCCAGTACTTC.

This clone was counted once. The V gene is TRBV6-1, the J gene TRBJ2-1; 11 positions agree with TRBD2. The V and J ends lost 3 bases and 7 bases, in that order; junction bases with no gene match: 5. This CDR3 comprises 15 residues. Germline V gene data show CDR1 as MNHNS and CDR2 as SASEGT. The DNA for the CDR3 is TGTGCCAGCAGTGACAGACTAGCGGGGCGTAATGAGCAGTTCTTC. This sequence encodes CASSDRLAGRNEQFF.

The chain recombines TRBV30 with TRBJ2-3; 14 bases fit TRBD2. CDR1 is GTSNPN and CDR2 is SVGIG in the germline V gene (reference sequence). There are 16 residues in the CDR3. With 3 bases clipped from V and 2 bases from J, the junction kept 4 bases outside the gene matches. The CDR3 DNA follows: TGTGCCTGGAGCCGGGGACTAGCGGGGGACACAGATACGCAGTATTTT. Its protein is CAWSRGLAGDTDTQYF.

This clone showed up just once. The CDR3 reads CASSLALGANQPQHF. As DNA, the CDR3 is TGTGCCAGCAGCTTAGCGTTGGGGGCCAATCAGCCCCAGCATTTT. This chain links TRBV7-2 with TRBJ1-5; D possibly corresponds to TRBD1 (6 bases). This CDR3 is built from 15 residues. Germline V gene lookup returns CDR1 SGHTA and CDR2 FQGNSA. V lost 0 bases to trimming and J lost 3 bases, with 9 bases between them.

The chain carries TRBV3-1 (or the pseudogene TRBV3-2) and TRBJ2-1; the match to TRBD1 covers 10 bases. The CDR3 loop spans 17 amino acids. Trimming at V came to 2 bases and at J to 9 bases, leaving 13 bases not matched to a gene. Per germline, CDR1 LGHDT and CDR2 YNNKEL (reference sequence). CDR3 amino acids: CASSQIQGQGLGGEQFF. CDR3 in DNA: TGTGCCAGCAGCCAAATCCAGGGACAGGGGCTGGGGGGTGAGCAGTTCTTC.

CDR3 sequence: CASSPGTKQFF. CDR3 DNA sequence: TGTGCCAGCAGCCCCGGGACAAAGCAGTTCTTC. The chain employs TRBV3-1 (or the pseudogene TRBV3-2) and TRBJ2-1; TRBD1 might be the D (6 bases). This CDR3 spans 11 amino acids. Per germline, CDR1 LGHDT and CDR2 YNNKEL (reference sequence). Trimming shortened V by 4 bases and J by 11 bases, and 9 bases separated the two germline ends.